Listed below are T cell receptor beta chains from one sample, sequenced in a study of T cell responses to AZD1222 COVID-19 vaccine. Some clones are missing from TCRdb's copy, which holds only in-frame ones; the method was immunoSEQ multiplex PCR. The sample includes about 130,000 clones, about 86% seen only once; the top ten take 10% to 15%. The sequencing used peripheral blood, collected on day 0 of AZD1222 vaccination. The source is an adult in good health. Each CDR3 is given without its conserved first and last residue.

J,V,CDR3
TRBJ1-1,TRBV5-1,ASSLEGGRNTEAF
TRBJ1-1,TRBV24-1,ATSDGPNTEAF
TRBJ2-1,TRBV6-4,ASSDRFGNEQF
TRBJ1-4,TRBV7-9,ASSLARGVGWGRDEKLF
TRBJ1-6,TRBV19,ASSIISGNMDSPLH
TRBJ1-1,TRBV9,ASSGPTVLNTEAF
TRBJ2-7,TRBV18,ASSPQGETYEQY
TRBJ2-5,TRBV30,AWSVSTVGETQY
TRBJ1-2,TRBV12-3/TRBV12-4,ASTLGGGYT
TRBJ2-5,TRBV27,ASSRNSGRWVTQY
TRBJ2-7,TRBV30,AGGQGSYEQY
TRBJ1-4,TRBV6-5,ASSPTGGGEKLF
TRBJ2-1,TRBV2,ASSEGTGWNEQF
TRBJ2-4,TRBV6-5,ASRSQGANNDIQY
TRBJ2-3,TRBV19,ASSFKRTSGGTDTQY
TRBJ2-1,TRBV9,ASSATGRAGPYNEQF
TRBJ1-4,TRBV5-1,ASTRQAGENEKLF
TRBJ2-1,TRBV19,ASSIGRDEQF
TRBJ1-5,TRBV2,ASAGAIQPQH
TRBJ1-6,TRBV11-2,ASSLGGDSPLH
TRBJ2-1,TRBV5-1,ASSFGASGPEQF
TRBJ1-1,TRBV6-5,ASSYSTGSTEAF
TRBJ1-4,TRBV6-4,ASRPAERFATNEKLF
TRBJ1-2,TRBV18,ASSPPSRGYGYT
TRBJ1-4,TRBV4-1,ASSRASANEKLF
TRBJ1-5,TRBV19,ASSIVSGYSNQPQH
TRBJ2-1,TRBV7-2,ASSVSLAGGNEQF
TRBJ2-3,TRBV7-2,ASSKEGRGGADTQY
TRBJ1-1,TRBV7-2,ASSLVPGGTEAF
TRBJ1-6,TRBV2,ASSEPGTA
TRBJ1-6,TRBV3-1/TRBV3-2,ASSPGGGVANSPLH
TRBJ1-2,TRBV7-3,ASSASGANYGYT
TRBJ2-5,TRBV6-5,ASSYSQGKGKETQY
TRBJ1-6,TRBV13,ASSLFGGYNSPLH
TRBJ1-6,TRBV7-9,ASSADGENSPLH
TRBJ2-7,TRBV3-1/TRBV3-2,ASSQFPPSDRITYEQY
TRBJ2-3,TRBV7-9,ASSSDRGVDTQY
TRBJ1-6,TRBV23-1,ASSQVSLH
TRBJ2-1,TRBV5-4,ASSLGGGDEQF
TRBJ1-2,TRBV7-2,ASSLPPGQGAGGYT
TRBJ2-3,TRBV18,ASSPEHDRLPG
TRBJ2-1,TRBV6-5,ASSYQRGNNEQF
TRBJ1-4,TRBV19,ASSRGRRGEKLF
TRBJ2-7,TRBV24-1,ATSSGQGVSYEQY
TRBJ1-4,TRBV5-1,ASCRTAEGGKLF
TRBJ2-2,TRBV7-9,ASSPGRRQGARTGELF
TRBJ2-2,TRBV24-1,ATSDLSGLDTGELF
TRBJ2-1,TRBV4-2,ASSQEGATSWREQF
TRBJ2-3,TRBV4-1,ASSQVPSGRADTQY